These 11 T cell receptor beta chains share one sample of origin, sequenced in a study of OX40 agonist ivuxolimab in advanced cancers. Sequenced by immunoSEQ multiplex PCR; TCRdb stores in-frame clones only, minus some. This sample has about 40,000 clones, with around 84% found just once. This sample comprised CD4+ or CD8+ T cells sorted from blood, obtained in a trial of the OX40 agonist ivuxolimab. These receptors were collected from an adult with an advanced solid tumor such as melanoma, head and neck, liver or kidney cancer.

The chain links TRBV5-8 to TRBJ2-7; the match to TRBD1 covers 8 bases. The CDR3 has 15 amino acids. The germline V gene has CDR1 SGHTS and CDR2 YDEGEE. V was clipped by 2 bases and J by 3 bases; unmatched bases: 7. CDR3 bases: TGTGCCAGCAGCTTCGGGACAGGAGTTCTCTACGAGCAGTACTTC. Translating gives CASSFGTGVLYEQYF.

CDR3 nucleotides: TGTGCCAGCTCACTCGACGGACCCATATACACTGAAGCTTTCTTT. Its protein is CASSLDGPIYTEAFF. The J gene is TRBJ1-1, the V gene TRBV18; D is ambiguous. In germline, CDR1 is KGHSH, CDR2 LQKENI. The CDR3 is 15 amino acids. Trimming removed 4 bases from V and 3 bases from J, with 15 bases in between.

The V call is TRBV9, the J call TRBJ1-2; 8 bases line up with TRBD1. The V gene end was trimmed by 3 bases and the J gene end by 4 bases; junction bases not matched to a gene: 8. Germline CDR1 reads SGDLS; CDR2 reads YYNGEE. The CDR3 totals 15 residues. CDR3 DNA sequence: TGTGCCAGCAGCGCCCAATCGGACAGGGTCTATGGCTACACCTTC. Translating it yields CASSAQSDRVYGYTF.

This chain connects TRBV4-1 to TRBJ1-1; D is unclear. This CDR3 contains 13 residues. CDR1 is MGHRA, CDR2 YSYEKL, per germline. The ends were cut back, 4 bases at V and 7 bases at J, with 13 bases in the middle. The CDR3 sequence: CASSPLLVNEAFF. The CDR3 nucleotides are TGCGCCAGCAGCCCGTTGCTGGTGAATGAAGCTTTCTTT.

The sample holds one count of this clone. The J gene is TRBJ1-1, the V gene TRBV19; possible D gene TRBD1, 5 bases. V was clipped by 6 bases and J by 6 bases, with 11 bases between them. The germline V gene has CDR1 LNHDA and CDR2 SQIVND (reference sequence). This CDR3 spans 12 amino acids. For the CDR3, the DNA is TGTGCCAGTAGCCCAGGGCCAGCTGAAGCTTTCTTT. Translated, it gives CASSPGPAEAFF. Filled out from reference TRBV19 and TRBJ1-1, the complete variable domain reads DGGITQSPKYLFRKEGQNVTLSCEQNLNHDAMYWYRQDPGQGLRLIYYSQIVNDFQKGDIAEGYSVSREKKESFPLTVTSAQKNPTAFYLCASSPGPAEAFFGQGTRLTVV.

The chain is built from TRBV5-6 and TRBJ2-7; TRBD2 might be the D (6 bases). Germline-derived CDR1 and CDR2 are SGHDT and YYEEEE. Trimming left V 2 bases short and J 0 bases short, with 15 bases between. The CDR3 has 16 amino acids. The CDR3 coding sequence is TGTGCCAGCAGCTTCTTTCCGGGAGTCAGCTCCTACGAGCAGTACTTC. Its translation: CASSFFPGVSSYEQYF.

DNA for the CDR3: TGTGCCAGCAGTTACCTCGGTGAGGACACTGAAGCTTTCTTT. It encodes CASSYLGEDTEAFF. The chain joins TRBV6-5 to TRBJ1-1; D ambiguous. Trimming stripped 2 bases from V and 3 bases from J, with 10 bases between. The CDR3 sequence is 14 residues long. CDR1 is MNHEY and CDR2 is SVGAGI in the germline V gene.

J is TRBJ1-2 and V is TRBV9; TRBD1 matches 12 bases. The CDR3 contains 16 residues. The V and J ends lost 8 bases and 6 bases, in that order; junction bases with no gene match: 14. The germline V gene encodes CDR1 SGDLS and CDR2 YYNGEE. The CDR3 loop reads CASSGIRDRGPHGYTF. The CDR3 DNA is TGTGCCAGTAGTGGTATCCGGGACAGGGGGCCCCATGGCTACACCTTC.

This clone was seen a single time. The rearrangement uses TRBV19 and TRBJ1-1, with D maybe TRBD1 (6 bases). The V gene's germline CDR1 is LNHDA and CDR2 SQIVND (reference sequence). The CDR3 consists of 16 residues. The ends were cut back, 4 bases at V and 0 bases at J, with 15 bases in the middle. Here the CDR3 DNA reads TGTGCCAGTAGTAAGGGGGTAGAGGGCTTGAACACTGAAGCTTTCTTT. Its protein is CASSKGVEGLNTEAFF.

The rearrangement joins TRBV19 to TRBJ2-3; D is perhaps TRBD2 (6 bases). This CDR3 contains 18 residues. Germline values: CDR1 LNHDA, CDR2 SQIVND (reference sequence). V lost 0 bases and J 1 base, leaving 17 bases between the germline ends. The CDR3 is CASSIEGPGTRGTDTQYF. CDR3 DNA: TGTGCCAGTAGTATAGAAGGTCCCGGGACTCGTGGCACAGATACGCAGTATTTT.

The rearrangement uses TRBV27 and TRBJ2-7, with D possibly TRBD2 on 5 matching bases. There are 14 residues in the CDR3. Trimming removed 3 bases at V and 2 bases at J, with 11 bases between. Looked up from germline, CDR1 is MNHEY and CDR2 is SMNVEV (reference sequence). CDR3 coding DNA: TGTGCCAGCAGTTTTGGAGGCCCGGCCTACGAGCAGTACTTC. Amino acids: CASSFGGPAYEQYF.